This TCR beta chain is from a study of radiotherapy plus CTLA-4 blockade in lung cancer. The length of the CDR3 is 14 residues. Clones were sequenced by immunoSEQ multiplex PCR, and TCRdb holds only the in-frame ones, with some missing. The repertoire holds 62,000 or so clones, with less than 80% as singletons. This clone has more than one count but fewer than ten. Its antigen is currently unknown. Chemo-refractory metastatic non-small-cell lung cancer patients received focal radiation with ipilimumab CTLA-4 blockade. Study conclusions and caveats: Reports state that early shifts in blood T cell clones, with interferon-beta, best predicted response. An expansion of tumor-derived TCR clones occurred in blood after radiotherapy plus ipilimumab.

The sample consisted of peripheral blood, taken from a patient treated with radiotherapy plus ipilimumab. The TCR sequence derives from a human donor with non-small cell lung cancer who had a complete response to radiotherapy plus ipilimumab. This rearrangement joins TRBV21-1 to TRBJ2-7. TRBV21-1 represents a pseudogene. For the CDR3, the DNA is TGTGCCAGCGTTAAGCCGATCCCTATTGATCAGCAGTACGTC. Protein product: CASVKPIPIDQQYV.